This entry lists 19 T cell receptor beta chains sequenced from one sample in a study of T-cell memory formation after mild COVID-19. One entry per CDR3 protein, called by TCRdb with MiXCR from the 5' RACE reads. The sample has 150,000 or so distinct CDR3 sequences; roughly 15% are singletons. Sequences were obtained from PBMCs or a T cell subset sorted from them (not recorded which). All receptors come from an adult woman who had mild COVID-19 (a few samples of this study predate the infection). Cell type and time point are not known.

CDR3 DNA: TGCGCCAGCAGCCAGGGAGGACAGGGAGTAGAGACCCAGTACTTC. This codes for CASSQGGQGVETQYF. V usage is TRBV4-1 and J usage is TRBJ2-5; 8 positions match TRBD1. J gave up 4 bases and V 3 bases, and 7 bases lay outside the gene matches. The CDR3 has 15 amino acids. From germline, CDR1 is MGHRA and CDR2 YSYEKL.

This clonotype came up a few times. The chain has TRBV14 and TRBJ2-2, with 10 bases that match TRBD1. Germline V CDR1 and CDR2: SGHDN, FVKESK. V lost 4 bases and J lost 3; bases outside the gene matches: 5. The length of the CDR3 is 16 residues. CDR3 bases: TGTGCCAGCAGCCGTCGGGACAGGGGATACACCGGGGAGCTGTTTTTT. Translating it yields CASSRRDRGYTGELFF.

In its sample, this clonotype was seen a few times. In DNA form, the CDR3 reads TGCAGTGCTAAACTCGACAGTTACGAGCAGTACTTC. It is translated as CSAKLDSYEQYF. The V gene is TRBV20-1, the J gene TRBJ2-7; D is possibly TRBD1 (5 bases). Looked up from germline, CDR1 is DFQATT and CDR2 is SNEGSKA (reference sequence). This CDR3 spans 12 amino acids. V was clipped by 4 bases and J by 4 bases, with 11 bases between them.

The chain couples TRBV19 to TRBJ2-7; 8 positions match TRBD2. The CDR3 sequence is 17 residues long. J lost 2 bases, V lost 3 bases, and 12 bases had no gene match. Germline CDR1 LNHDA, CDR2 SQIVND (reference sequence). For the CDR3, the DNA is TGTGCCAGTAGTATCGCTAGTGGGAGCGGGAGTCCCTACGAGCAGTACTTC. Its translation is CASSIASGSGSPYEQYF. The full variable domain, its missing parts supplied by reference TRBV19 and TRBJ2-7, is DGGITQSPKYLFRKEGQNVTLSCEQNLNHDAMYWYRQDPGQGLRLIYYSQIVNDFQKGDIAEGYSVSREKKESFPLTVTSAQKNPTAFYLCASSIASGSGSPYEQYFGPGTRLTVT.

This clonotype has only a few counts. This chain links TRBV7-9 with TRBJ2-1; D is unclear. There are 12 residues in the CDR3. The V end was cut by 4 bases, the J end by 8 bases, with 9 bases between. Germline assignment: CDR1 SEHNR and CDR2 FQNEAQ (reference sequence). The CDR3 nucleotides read TGTGCCAGCAGCTCGTCCTTCGATGAGCAGTTCTTC. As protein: CASSSSFDEQFF.

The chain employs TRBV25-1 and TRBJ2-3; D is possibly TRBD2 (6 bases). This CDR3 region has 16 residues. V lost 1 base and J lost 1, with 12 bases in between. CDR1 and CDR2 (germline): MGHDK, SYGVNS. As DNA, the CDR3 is TGTGCCAGCAGTGAATCTTCGGGACTTCGCACAGATACGCAGTATTTT. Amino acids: CASSESSGLRTDTQYF. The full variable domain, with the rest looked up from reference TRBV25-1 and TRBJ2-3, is EADIYQTPRYLVIGTGKKITLECSQTMGHDKMYWYQQDPGMELHLIHYSYGVNSTEKGDLSSESTVSRIRTEHFPLTLESARPSHTSQYLCASSESSGLRTDTQYFGPGTRLTVL.

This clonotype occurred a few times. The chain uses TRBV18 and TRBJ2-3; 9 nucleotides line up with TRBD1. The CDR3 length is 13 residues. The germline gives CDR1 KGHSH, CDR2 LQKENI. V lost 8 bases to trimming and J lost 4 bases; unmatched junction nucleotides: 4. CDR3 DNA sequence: TGTGCCAGCGCGGGACAGGGCTCAGATACGCAGTATTTT. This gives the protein CASAGQGSDTQYF. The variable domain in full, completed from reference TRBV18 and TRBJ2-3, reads NAGVMQNPRHLVRRRGQEARLRCSPMKGHSHVYWYRQLPEEGLKFMVYLQKENIIDESGMPKERFSAEFPKEGPSILRIQQVVRGDSAAYFCASAGQGSDTQYFGPGTRLTVL.

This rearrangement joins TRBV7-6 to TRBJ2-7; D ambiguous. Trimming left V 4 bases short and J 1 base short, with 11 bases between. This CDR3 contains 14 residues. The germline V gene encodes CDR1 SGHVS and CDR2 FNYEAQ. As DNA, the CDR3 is TGTGCCAGCAGCTCCGCCCAGCATTCCTACGAGCAGTACTTC. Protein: CASSSAQHSYEQYF. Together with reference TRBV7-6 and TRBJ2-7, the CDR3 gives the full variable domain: GAGVSQSPRYKVTKRGQDVALRCDPISGHVSLYWYRQALGQGPEFLTYFNYEAQQDKSGLPNDRFSAERPEGSISTLTIQRTEQRDSAMYRCASSSAQHSYEQYFGPGTRLTVT.

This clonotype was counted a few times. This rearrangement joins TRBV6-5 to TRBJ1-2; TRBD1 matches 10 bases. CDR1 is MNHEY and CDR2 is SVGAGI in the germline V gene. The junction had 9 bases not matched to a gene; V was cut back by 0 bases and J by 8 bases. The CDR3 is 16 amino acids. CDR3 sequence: CASSYSFPGQGTGYTF. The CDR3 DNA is TGTGCCAGCAGTTACTCCTTTCCGGGACAGGGGACCGGCTACACCTTC.

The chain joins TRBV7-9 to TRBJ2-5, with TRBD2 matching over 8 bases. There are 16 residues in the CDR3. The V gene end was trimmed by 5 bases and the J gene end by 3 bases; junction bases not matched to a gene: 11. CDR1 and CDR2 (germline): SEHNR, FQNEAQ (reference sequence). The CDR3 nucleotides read TGTGCCAGCAGCCCCCCTGGCGGGGGGCTGAAAGAGACCCAGTACTTC. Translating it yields CASSPPGGGLKETQYF.

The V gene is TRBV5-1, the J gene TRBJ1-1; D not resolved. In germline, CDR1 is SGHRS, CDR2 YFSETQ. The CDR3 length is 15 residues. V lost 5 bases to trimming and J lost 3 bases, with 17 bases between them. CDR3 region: CASRSGETAYTEAFF. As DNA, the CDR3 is TGCGCCAGCAGGTCCGGGGAGACTGCCTACACTGAAGCTTTCTTT.

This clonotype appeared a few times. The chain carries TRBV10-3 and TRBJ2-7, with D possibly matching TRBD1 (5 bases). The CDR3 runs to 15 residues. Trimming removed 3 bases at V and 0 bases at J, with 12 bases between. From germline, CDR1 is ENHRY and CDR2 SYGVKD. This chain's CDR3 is CAISERAGPSYEQYF. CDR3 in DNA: TGTGCCATCAGTGAAAGGGCAGGGCCCTCCTACGAGCAGTACTTC.

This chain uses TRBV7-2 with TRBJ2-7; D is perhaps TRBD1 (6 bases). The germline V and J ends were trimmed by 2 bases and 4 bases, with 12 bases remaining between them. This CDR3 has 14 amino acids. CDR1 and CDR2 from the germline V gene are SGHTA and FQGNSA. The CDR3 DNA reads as TGTGCCAGCAGCTTAACAGGGCTGGTTTACGAGCAGTACTTC. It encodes CASSLTGLVYEQYF.

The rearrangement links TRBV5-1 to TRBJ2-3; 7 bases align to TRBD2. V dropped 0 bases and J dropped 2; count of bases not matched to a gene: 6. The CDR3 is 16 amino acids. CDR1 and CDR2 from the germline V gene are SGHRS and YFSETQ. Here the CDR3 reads CASSLELAGHTDTQYF. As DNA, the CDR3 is TGCGCCAGCAGCTTGGAGTTAGCGGGCCACACAGATACGCAGTATTTT.

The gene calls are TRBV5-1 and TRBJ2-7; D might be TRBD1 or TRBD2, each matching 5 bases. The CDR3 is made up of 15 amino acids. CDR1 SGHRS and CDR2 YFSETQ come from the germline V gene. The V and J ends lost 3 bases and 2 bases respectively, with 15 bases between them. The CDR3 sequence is CASSWGPTLTYEQYF. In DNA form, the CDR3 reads TGCGCCAGCAGCTGGGGACCCACCCTTACCTACGAGCAGTACTTC. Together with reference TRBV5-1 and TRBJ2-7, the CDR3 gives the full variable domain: KAGVTQTPRYLIKTRGQQVTLSCSPISGHRSVSWYQQTPGQGLQFLFEYFSETQRNKGNFPGRFSGRQFSNSRSEMNVSTLELGDSALYLCASSWGPTLTYEQYFGPGTRLTVT.

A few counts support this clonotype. CDR3: CASSLWSGTEQFF. CDR3 sequence (DNA): TGTGCCAGCAGTTTATGGTCCGGGACTGAGCAGTTCTTC. This chain connects TRBV12-3 or TRBV12-4 to TRBJ2-1; the D gene could be TRBD1 or TRBD2 (5 bases each). The CDR3 has 13 amino acids. V was clipped by 2 bases and J by 9 bases, with 11 bases between them.

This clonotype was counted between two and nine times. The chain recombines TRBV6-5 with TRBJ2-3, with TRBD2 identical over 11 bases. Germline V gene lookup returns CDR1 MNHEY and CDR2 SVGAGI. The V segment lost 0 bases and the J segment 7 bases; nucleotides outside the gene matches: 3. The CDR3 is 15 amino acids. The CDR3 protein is CASSYSLAGGNTQYF. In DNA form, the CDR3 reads TGTGCCAGCAGTTACTCTCTAGCGGGAGGAAATACGCAGTATTTT.

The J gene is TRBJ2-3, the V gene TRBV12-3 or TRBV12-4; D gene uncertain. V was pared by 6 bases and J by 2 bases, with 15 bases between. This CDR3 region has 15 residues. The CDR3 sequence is CASSPDVLLTDTQYF. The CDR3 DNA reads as TGTGCCAGCAGCCCGGACGTCTTACTCACAGATACGCAGTATTTT.

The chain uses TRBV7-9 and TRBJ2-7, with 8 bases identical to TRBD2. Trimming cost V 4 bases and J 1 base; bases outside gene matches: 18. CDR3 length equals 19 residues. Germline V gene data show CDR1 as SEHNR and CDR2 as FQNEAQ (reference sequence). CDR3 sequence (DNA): TGTGCCAGCAGCTCCCCTGGCAGGGACTATCGGGGGGGTTCCTACGAGCAGTACTTC. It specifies CASSSPGRDYRGGSYEQYF.